Below, 16 T cell receptor beta chains from the same sample are listed, as sequenced in a study of early T cells in non-severe SARS-CoV-2 infection. MiXCR, run by TCRdb on the 5' RACE reads, gives a single entry per CDR3 protein. The sample lists fewer than 75,000 distinct CDR3 sequences; around 20% were seen once. The source was whole blood, collected at baseline. These receptors all come from an adult who was a healthcare worker with PCR-confirmed SARS-CoV-2 infection or an uninfected control (not recorded which).

The chain carries TRBV7-9 and TRBJ1-2; tentatively, D is TRBD1 (6 bases). The V end lost 6 bases, the J end lost 3 bases, and 17 bases lay between the germline ends. The CDR3 runs 15 residues. From germline, CDR1 is SEHNR and CDR2 FQNEAQ (reference sequence). The CDR3 here is CASSLQGREDYGYTF. The CDR3 DNA is TGTGCCAGCAGTTTACAGGGAAGGGAGGACTATGGCTACACCTTC.

This chain links TRBV12-3 or TRBV12-4 with TRBJ1-1; 8 positions agree with TRBD1. The CDR3 length is 15 residues. Trimming cost V 6 bases and J 1 base; bases outside gene matches: 7. CDR3: CASSPGGRGNTEAFF. The CDR3 DNA reads TGTGCCAGCAGCCCAGGGGGCCGAGGGAACACTGAAGCTTTCTTT.

V and J are TRBV6-2 or TRBV6-3 and TRBJ1-5; 7 bases align to TRBD1. Germline CDR1 MNHEY, CDR2 SVGEGT. This CDR3 region has 14 residues. V was clipped by 6 bases and J by 7 bases; unmatched bases: 9. The CDR3 coding sequence is TGTGCCAGCAGCTACGGGACAGTTGGCCAGCCCCAGCATTTT. This codes for CASSYGTVGQPQHF.

V usage is TRBV24-1 and J usage is TRBJ2-1, with D hard to call. The CDR3 is made up of 12 amino acids. V was pared by 3 bases and J by 4 bases, with 3 bases between. The germline V gene encodes CDR1 KGHDR and CDR2 SFDVKD. The CDR3 sequence is CATSDGYNEQFF. The CDR3 DNA sequence: TGTGCCACCAGTGATGGGTACAATGAGCAGTTCTTC.

The chain recombines TRBV29-1 with TRBJ2-2; 10 bases agree with TRBD2. The junction had 6 bases not matched to a gene; V was cut back by 4 bases and J by 7 bases. This CDR3 has 14 amino acids. Germline assignment: CDR1 SQVTM and CDR2 ANQGSEA. CDR3 DNA: TGCAGCGTTGCGAGCGGGGGGGCTGTCGGGGAGCTGTTTTTT. Translation gives CSVASGGAVGELFF.

The J gene is TRBJ2-3, the V gene TRBV7-8, with 7 bases aligning to TRBD2. CDR1 is SGHVS and CDR2 is FQNEAQ in the germline V gene. The CDR3 spans 15 residues. Losses at the gene ends were 7 bases for V and 6 bases for J; bases not matched to a gene: 13. The CDR3: CASTASARGEDTQYF. DNA for the CDR3: TGTGCCAGCACCGCCTCCGCACGGGGGGAGGATACGCAGTATTTT.

The gene calls are TRBV11-1 and TRBJ1-1; 8 nucleotides line up with TRBD1. Trimming took 5 bases from V and 8 from J; bases not matched to a gene: 10. There are 14 residues in the CDR3. Germline lookup yields CDR1 SGHAT and CDR2 FQDESV (reference sequence). The CDR3 loop reads CASSPGQAKWEAFF. Written as DNA, the CDR3 is TGTGCCAGCAGCCCGGGACAGGCTAAGTGGGAAGCTTTCTTT.

This clonotype was seen a few times. The chain joins TRBV15 to TRBJ2-1, with no clear D. V dropped 5 bases and J dropped 8 bases, with 22 bases sitting between them. The CDR3 contains 16 residues. CDR1 LNHNV and CDR2 YYDKDF come from the germline V gene (reference sequence). CDR3 sequence reads: CATSSPTPGLGDEQFF. In DNA, the CDR3 is TGTGCCACCAGCTCACCCACCCCAGGCCTAGGCGATGAGCAGTTCTTC.

This clonotype has ten or more counts. The chain links TRBV12-3 or TRBV12-4 to TRBJ2-1, with D uncertain. This CDR3 spans 13 amino acids. V was shortened by 8 bases and J by 8 bases, with 16 bases between the two germline ends. DNA of the CDR3: TGTGCCAGCGGGCTACTTATTCGAGATGAGCAGTTCTTC. Its translation is CASGLLIRDEQFF.

The gene calls are TRBV6-6 and TRBJ1-5; D is uncertain. CDR1 is MNHNY and CDR2 is SVGAGI in the germline V gene (reference sequence). This CDR3 spans 15 amino acids. Trimming stripped 4 bases from V and 0 bases from J, with 10 bases between. CDR3 region: CASSLGGASNQPQHF. Written as DNA, the CDR3 is TGTGCCAGCAGTTTGGGAGGAGCTAGCAATCAGCCCCAGCATTTT.

The chain combines TRBV11-2 with TRBJ2-1; 8 nucleotides agree with TRBD2. The CDR3 length is 14 residues. The germline V gene has CDR1 SGHAT and CDR2 FQNNGV. Losses at the gene ends were 1 base for V and 5 bases for J; bases not matched to a gene: 1. The CDR3 region is CASSLAGGHNEQFF. CDR3 nucleotide sequence: TGTGCCAGCAGCTTAGCGGGGGGGCACAATGAGCAGTTCTTC.

This rearrangement joins TRBV5-1 to TRBJ1-1; D might be TRBD1 (5 bases). The CDR3 runs 14 residues. Germline V gene lookup returns CDR1 SGHRS and CDR2 YFSETQ. Trimming took off 4 bases at V and 0 bases at J, with 10 bases between the two ends. In DNA form, the CDR3 reads TGCGCCAGCAGCCTACAGGCCGTGAACACTGAAGCTTTCTTT. Translating gives CASSLQAVNTEAFF. The full variable domain, with the rest looked up from reference TRBV5-1 and TRBJ1-1, is KAGVTQTPRYLIKTRGQQVTLSCSPISGHRSVSWYQQTPGQGLQFLFEYFSETQRNKGNFPGRFSGRQFSNSRSEMNVSTLELGDSALYLCASSLQAVNTEAFFGQGTRLTVV.

This clonotype has just a few counts. This chain joins TRBV10-2 and TRBJ2-2; D perhaps matches TRBD2 (6 bases). The CDR3 is 15 residues long. Per germline, CDR1 WSHSY and CDR2 SAAADI. Trimming cost V 2 bases and J 0 bases, with 7 bases left between them. CDR3 nucleotides: TGCGCCAGCAGTGAGGGAGGGTCGAACACCGGGGAGCTGTTTTTT. Amino acid sequence: CASSEGGSNTGELFF.

This clonotype was detected a few times. This chain joins TRBV7-9 and TRBJ1-4; 7 positions match TRBD1. The germline CDR1 and CDR2 sequences are SEHNR and FQNEAQ (reference sequence). V was clipped by 5 bases and J by 8 bases; unmatched bases: 14. This CDR3 has 16 residues. The CDR3 nucleotides read TGTGCCAGCAGCCCCCTCTCCGCAGGGGGAGGCGAAAAACTGTTTTTT. Amino acid sequence: CASSPLSAGGGEKLFF. The full variable domain, in which reference TRBV7-9 and TRBJ1-4 provide the parts outside the CDR3, is DTGVSQNPRHKITKRGQNVTFRCDPISEHNRLYWYRQTLGQGPEFLTYFQNEAQLEKSRLLSDRFSAERPKGSFSTLEIQRTEQGDSAMYLCASSPLSAGGGEKLFFGSGTQLSVL.

This clonotype appeared a few times. The chain links TRBV19 to TRBJ2-1, with 12 positions matching TRBD1. Germline CDR1 is LNHDA and CDR2 is SQIVND (reference sequence). Trimming removed 7 bases from V and 6 bases from J; junction bases left unmatched: 7. The CDR3 has 15 residues. The CDR3 here is CASTNRGQGANEQFF. The CDR3 bases are TGTGCCAGTACGAACCGGGGACAGGGGGCCAATGAGCAGTTCTTC. The full variable domain, its missing parts supplied by reference TRBV19 and TRBJ2-1, is DGGITQSPKYLFRKEGQNVTLSCEQNLNHDAMYWYRQDPGQGLRLIYYSQIVNDFQKGDIAEGYSVSREKKESFPLTVTSAQKNPTAFYLCASTNRGQGANEQFFGPGTRLTVL.

V and J are TRBV27 and TRBJ1-1, with 8 bases identical to TRBD1. V gave up 5 bases and J gave up 0 bases; unmatched junction bases: 5. The CDR3 sequence is 15 residues long. Germline V gene sequence: CDR1 MNHEY, CDR2 SMNVEV (reference sequence). The CDR3 reads CASSPQTGVNTEAFF. The CDR3 coding sequence is TGTGCCAGCAGTCCCCAGACAGGGGTGAACACTGAAGCTTTCTTT.